This T cell receptor (delta chain) was recorded in a study of γδ T cells in repeated Plasmodium falciparum infection. General observations from the study: Malian children's Vdelta2-negative repertoires appeared more expanded and less diverse than Australians'. Waves of new clonotype selection appeared after repeated controlled infections in Vdelta2-negative, largely Vdelta1+, gammadelta T cells.

Vgamma9/Vdelta2+ and Vdelta2-negative gammadelta T cells were flow-sorted from PBMC for bulk sequencing. This clone appeared many times. The antigen remains unidentified. Trimming removed 5 bases from V and 0 bases from J, with 10 bases in between. Germline-derived CDR1 and CDR2 are TSWWSYY and QGS. The CDR3 is 14 amino acids. Sequencing covered both gamma and delta TCR chains per sample. TCRdb made new clone calls on the multiplex PCR reads using CATT. The repertoire includes 75,000 to 100,000 delta-chain clones, 1.4% to 1.5% of them detected once, and under 9.5% sits in the top ten. This chain links TRDV1 with TRDJ1, with D possibly matching TRDD3 (6 bases). Sequencing was carried out using gamma-delta T cells from blood. The TCR was taken from a pool of human donors (malaria-infected and uninfected, not separated). This chain's CDR3 is CALGTIRYTDKLIF. DNA of the CDR3: TGTGCTCTTGGGACGATACGGTACACCGATAAACTCATCTTT.